The rows below give T cell receptor beta chains drawn from one sample of a study of shared clonotypes between healthy human individuals. Some clones are missing from TCRdb's copy, which holds only in-frame ones; the method was immunoSEQ multiplex PCR. Seen here are approximately 2.5 million clones, roughly nine tenths observed once, and the top ten hold about 0.13%. Sequenced material: naive CD4+ T cells sorted from blood. Receptors originate from a man between 18 and 35 years old in good health. Each CDR3 is given with its conserved first and last residue. Each record gives: J gene, V gene, D gene, clone size, CDR3 DNA, CDR3 protein. The D gene is left open where the match is weak. A row's size may be missing; if present it is once, few, many or a size class.

j_call: TRBJ2-1
v_call: TRBV6-6
d_call: NA
clone_size: NA
cdr3_nt: TGTGCCAGCAGTTACTCTGGCGGGGTCTACAATGAGCAGTTCTTC
cdr3_aa: CASSYSGGVYNEQFF

j_call: TRBJ1-1
v_call: TRBV19
d_call: NA
clone_size: NA
cdr3_nt: TGTGCCAGTAGAGCTGGGTGGGTGGAGAACACTGAAGCTTTCTTT
cdr3_aa: CASRAGWVENTEAFF

j_call: TRBJ2-7
v_call: TRBV7-8
d_call: TRBD1
clone_size: NA
cdr3_nt: TGTGCCAGCAGCTTACGAAGGTCCGGGACAGGGGAAGAGCAGTACTTC
cdr3_aa: CASSLRRSGTGEEQYF

j_call: TRBJ1-3
v_call: TRBV6-6
d_call: NA
clone_size: once
cdr3_nt: TGTGCCAGCAGTCCGATTGGCGGCTCTGGAAACACCATATATTTT
cdr3_aa: CASSPIGGSGNTIYF

j_call: TRBJ2-6
v_call: TRBV6-5
d_call: NA
clone_size: NA
cdr3_nt: TGTGCCAGCACCACGAGGGTCTCTGGGGCCAACGTCCTGACTTTC
cdr3_aa: CASTTRVSGANVLTF

j_call: TRBJ2-1
v_call: TRBV20-1
d_call: NA
clone_size: NA
cdr3_nt: TGCAGTGCTAGAGATCGCCATGAGCAGTTCTTC
cdr3_aa: CSARDRHEQFF

j_call: TRBJ1-1
v_call: TRBV5-1
d_call: TRBD1
clone_size: NA
cdr3_nt: TGCGCCAGCAGCAGGGCCCACCGGGACAGCACTGAAGCTTTCTTT
cdr3_aa: CASSRAHRDSTEAFF

j_call: TRBJ1-1
v_call: TRBV12-5
d_call: TRBD1
clone_size: NA
cdr3_nt: TGTGCTAGTGGTCCTGGACAGGCACCCTACTTT
cdr3_aa: CASGPGQAPYF

j_call: TRBJ1-2
v_call: TRBV7-6
d_call: NA
clone_size: NA
cdr3_nt: TGTGCCAGCAGCTTAGCGGGGGAGGTTTTTAACTATGGCTACACCTTC
cdr3_aa: CASSLAGEVFNYGYTF

j_call: TRBJ2-1
v_call: TRBV9
d_call: TRBD2
clone_size: NA
cdr3_nt: TGTGCCAGCAGCGCCTTAGCGGGGAGCTCCTACAATGAGCAGTTCTTC
cdr3_aa: CASSALAGSSYNEQFF

j_call: TRBJ1-2
v_call: TRBV6-5
d_call: NA
clone_size: NA
cdr3_nt: TGTGCCAGCAGTTTCACAGGTCCTAACTATGGCTACACCTTC
cdr3_aa: CASSFTGPNYGYTF

j_call: TRBJ2-4
v_call: TRBV5-6
d_call: NA
clone_size: NA
cdr3_nt: TGTGCCAGCAGCTTCTGGCTCCCTGTAAACATTCAGTACTTC
cdr3_aa: CASSFWLPVNIQYF

j_call: TRBJ1-2
v_call: TRBV13
d_call: NA
clone_size: NA
cdr3_nt: TGTGCCAGCAGCTTAGAACAGATCTATGGCTACACCTTC
cdr3_aa: CASSLEQIYGYTF

j_call: TRBJ2-5
v_call: TRBV7-2
d_call: TRBD2
clone_size: NA
cdr3_nt: TGTGCCAGCAGCTTCCGCGGGAGACGTGAGACCCAGTACTTC
cdr3_aa: CASSFRGRRETQYF

j_call: TRBJ2-1
v_call: TRBV10-1
d_call: TRBD2
clone_size: NA
cdr3_nt: TGCGCCAGCAGTGAGTCCAGCTTAGCGGGGAACCCTGAGCAGTTCTTC
cdr3_aa: CASSESSLAGNPEQFF

j_call: TRBJ2-1
v_call: TRBV19
d_call: NA
clone_size: NA
cdr3_nt: TGTGCCAGTAGTATCTTTCAGGGGATTGGGGCCTACAATGAGCAGTTCTTC
cdr3_aa: CASSIFQGIGAYNEQFF

j_call: TRBJ1-5
v_call: TRBV6-1
d_call: NA
clone_size: NA
cdr3_nt: TGTGCCAGCAGTGAATGGACTCAGGGGCGAACCCTCCATAGCAATCAGCCCCAGCATTTT
cdr3_aa: CASSEWTQGRTLHSNQPQHF

j_call: TRBJ2-3
v_call: TRBV6-1
d_call: TRBD2
clone_size: NA
cdr3_nt: TGTGCCAGCAGTGAAGACGCGGCTAGCGGGAGGGCCAGGTACACAGATACGCAGTATTTT
cdr3_aa: CASSEDAASGRARYTDTQYF

j_call: TRBJ2-7
v_call: TRBV27
d_call: TRBD1
clone_size: NA
cdr3_nt: TGTGCCAGCAGTTCCCGGACAGGGTCGAGGGAGCAGTACTTC
cdr3_aa: CASSSRTGSREQYF

j_call: TRBJ2-3
v_call: TRBV7-9
d_call: NA
clone_size: NA
cdr3_nt: TGTGCCAGCAGCTTAAATGGGGGGACAGATACGCAGTATTTT
cdr3_aa: CASSLNGGTDTQYF

j_call: TRBJ1-2
v_call: TRBV6-5
d_call: NA
clone_size: NA
cdr3_nt: TGTGCCAGCAGTCGACGGGGGCAGAGTAACTATGGCTACACCTTC
cdr3_aa: CASSRRGQSNYGYTF

j_call: TRBJ2-7
v_call: TRBV25-1
d_call: NA
clone_size: NA
cdr3_nt: TGTGCCAGCAGTGAATTAGGGGGACGGGAGCAGTACTTC
cdr3_aa: CASSELGGREQYF

j_call: TRBJ1-6
v_call: TRBV6-5
d_call: NA
clone_size: few
cdr3_nt: TGTGCCAGCAGTTATGGGGTTTATTCACCCCTCCACTTT
cdr3_aa: CASSYGVYSPLHF

j_call: TRBJ2-1
v_call: TRBV19
d_call: NA
clone_size: NA
cdr3_nt: TGTGCCAGTACCACCACGGGACTTGGGGATGAGCAGTTCTTC
cdr3_aa: CASTTTGLGDEQFF

j_call: TRBJ2-7
v_call: TRBV18
d_call: NA
clone_size: NA
cdr3_nt: TGTGCCAGCTCACCAACTACCTCCTACGAGCAGTACTTC
cdr3_aa: CASSPTTSYEQYF

j_call: TRBJ1-1
v_call: TRBV10-1
d_call: TRBD1
clone_size: NA
cdr3_nt: TGCGCCAGCAGTGACAAACAGGGGGCTATGAACACTGAAGCTTTCTTT
cdr3_aa: CASSDKQGAMNTEAFF

j_call: TRBJ1-2
v_call: TRBV4-1
d_call: NA
clone_size: NA
cdr3_nt: TGCGCCAGCAGCCAATTCGGGGTCCCCTATGGCTACACCTTC
cdr3_aa: CASSQFGVPYGYTF

j_call: TRBJ2-7
v_call: TRBV2
d_call: NA
clone_size: NA
cdr3_nt: TGTGCCAGCAGTGCGGGCTTGAGCTCCTACGAGCAGTACTTC
cdr3_aa: CASSAGLSSYEQYF

j_call: TRBJ2-7
v_call: TRBV7-8
d_call: TRBD2
clone_size: once
cdr3_nt: TGTGCCAGCAGCTTACCGGGACTAGCGGCCTCCTACGAGCAGTACTTC
cdr3_aa: CASSLPGLAASYEQYF

j_call: TRBJ1-6
v_call: TRBV6-6
d_call: NA
clone_size: NA
cdr3_nt: TGTGCCAGCAGTTACTCCACACTTTATAATTCACCCCTCCACTTT
cdr3_aa: CASSYSTLYNSPLHF

j_call: TRBJ1-5
v_call: TRBV19
d_call: NA
clone_size: NA
cdr3_nt: TGTGCCAGTAGGGGGGTGGACCAGCCCCAGCATTTT
cdr3_aa: CASRGVDQPQHF

j_call: TRBJ1-6
v_call: TRBV18
d_call: NA
clone_size: NA
cdr3_nt: TGTGCCAGCTCACCACGGGAGGGGCTCAATTCACCCCTCCACTTT
cdr3_aa: CASSPREGLNSPLHF

j_call: TRBJ2-1
v_call: TRBV6-1
d_call: NA
clone_size: NA
cdr3_nt: TGTGCCAGCAGTGAGAGGGCTAGCCGAAGAAATGAGCAGTTCTTC
cdr3_aa: CASSERASRRNEQFF

j_call: TRBJ2-7
v_call: TRBV5-4
d_call: NA
clone_size: NA
cdr3_nt: TGTGCCAGCAGCCCCACACAGGGTTACCACGAGCAGTACTTC
cdr3_aa: CASSPTQGYHEQYF

j_call: TRBJ1-1
v_call: TRBV6-6
d_call: TRBD1
clone_size: NA
cdr3_nt: TGTGCCAGCGGCGAGACAGGGGTGAACACTGAAGCTTTCTTT
cdr3_aa: CASGETGVNTEAFF

j_call: TRBJ1-6
v_call: TRBV6-1
d_call: NA
clone_size: NA
cdr3_nt: TGTGCCAGCAGTGATTGGGGGGTTAACAATTCACCCCTCCACTTT
cdr3_aa: CASSDWGVNNSPLHF

j_call: TRBJ1-2
v_call: TRBV2
d_call: NA
clone_size: NA
cdr3_nt: TGTGCCAGCAGTGCGGGGCGGAACTATGGCTACACCTTC
cdr3_aa: CASSAGRNYGYTF

j_call: TRBJ1-1
v_call: TRBV5-6
d_call: NA
clone_size: NA
cdr3_nt: TGTGCCAGCAGCCCTGCGAGCAGAGCGGCGAACACTGAAGCTTTCTTT
cdr3_aa: CASSPASRAANTEAFF

j_call: TRBJ2-2
v_call: TRBV19
d_call: NA
clone_size: NA
cdr3_nt: TGTGCCAGTAGTATTGGAGGGGGCGGGGAGCTGTTTTTT
cdr3_aa: CASSIGGGGELFF

j_call: TRBJ1-2
v_call: TRBV4-3
d_call: TRBD1
clone_size: NA
cdr3_nt: TGCGCCAGCAGCCATCGGACAGGGAACTATGGCTACACCTTC
cdr3_aa: CASSHRTGNYGYTF

j_call: TRBJ2-7
v_call: TRBV6-5
d_call: TRBD1
clone_size: NA
cdr3_nt: TGTGCCAGCAGTTACTCGAGACAGGGGGCGCGGGGAGAGCAGTACTTC
cdr3_aa: CASSYSRQGARGEQYF

j_call: TRBJ1-1
v_call: TRBV7-6
d_call: NA
clone_size: few
cdr3_nt: TGTGCCAACCCACAGGGTGACACTGAAGCTTTCTTT
cdr3_aa: CANPQGDTEAFF

j_call: TRBJ1-1
v_call: TRBV14
d_call: NA
clone_size: NA
cdr3_nt: TGTGCCAGCAGCGGCCAGATGAACACTGAAGCTTTCTTT
cdr3_aa: CASSGQMNTEAFF

j_call: TRBJ2-3
v_call: TRBV2
d_call: NA
clone_size: NA
cdr3_nt: TGTGCCAGCAGGGAGGGCTGGGGCGGCTCGGTGGGCACAGATACGCAGTATTTT
cdr3_aa: CASREGWGGSVGTDTQYF

j_call: TRBJ1-4
v_call: TRBV28
d_call: TRBD1
clone_size: NA
cdr3_nt: TGTGCCAGCAGTTTACCCGTGGACAGGACTTGCAAGAGGGAGTTTTTT
cdr3_aa: CASSLPVDRTCKREFF

j_call: TRBJ2-1
v_call: TRBV30
d_call: TRBD2
clone_size: NA
cdr3_nt: TGTGCCTGGGGCGACGGACTAGCGGGAGCCAATGAGCAGTTCTTC
cdr3_aa: CAWGDGLAGANEQFF

j_call: TRBJ2-7
v_call: TRBV27
d_call: NA
clone_size: NA
cdr3_nt: TGTGCCAGCAGTTTGGGGCTTAGCTCCTACGAGCAGTACTTC
cdr3_aa: CASSLGLSSYEQYF

j_call: TRBJ2-7
v_call: TRBV5-1
d_call: NA
clone_size: NA
cdr3_nt: TGCGCCAGCAGCTTGGGGGCGGGTCCCTACGAGCAGTACTTC
cdr3_aa: CASSLGAGPYEQYF

j_call: TRBJ2-2
v_call: TRBV13
d_call: NA
clone_size: NA
cdr3_nt: TGTGCCAGCAGACCCAGGGACACCGGGGAGCTGTTTTTT
cdr3_aa: CASRPRDTGELFF

j_call: TRBJ2-7
v_call: TRBV19
d_call: NA
clone_size: NA
cdr3_nt: TGTGCCAGTAGTATTGGAGGAGAAAGCTCCTACGAGCAGTACTTC
cdr3_aa: CASSIGGESSYEQYF

j_call: TRBJ2-5
v_call: TRBV6-1
d_call: TRBD2
clone_size: NA
cdr3_nt: TGTGCCACCAGGACTAGCGGGGGCTCCCAAGAGACCCAGTACTTC
cdr3_aa: CATRTSGGSQETQYF

j_call: TRBJ1-2
v_call: TRBV7-9
d_call: NA
clone_size: NA
cdr3_nt: TGTGCCAGCAGCTTGGAGGGACGGAGTTCTAACTATGGCTACACCTTC
cdr3_aa: CASSLEGRSSNYGYTF

j_call: TRBJ1-2
v_call: TRBV5-6
d_call: NA
clone_size: few
cdr3_nt: TGTGCCAGCAGCTTGGGACAGAACTATGGCTACACCTTC
cdr3_aa: CASSLGQNYGYTF

j_call: TRBJ1-1
v_call: TRBV10-3
d_call: NA
clone_size: NA
cdr3_nt: TGTGCCATCAGTGATTCGGGCACTGAAGCTTTCTTT
cdr3_aa: CAISDSGTEAFF

j_call: TRBJ2-1
v_call: TRBV5-1
d_call: NA
clone_size: NA
cdr3_nt: TGCGCCAGCAGCTTGGTTGGAGGGAGCTCCTACAATGAGCAGTTCTTC
cdr3_aa: CASSLVGGSSYNEQFF

j_call: TRBJ2-4
v_call: TRBV18
d_call: TRBD2
clone_size: NA
cdr3_nt: TGTGCCAGCTCACCACTTGGGACTAGCGGGAGGGCTGGCAAAAACATTCAGTACTTC
cdr3_aa: CASSPLGTSGRAGKNIQYF

j_call: TRBJ2-1
v_call: TRBV6-6
d_call: TRBD2
clone_size: NA
cdr3_nt: TGTGCCAGCAAGCTATCTAGCGGGGCCTACAATGAGCAGTTCTTC
cdr3_aa: CASKLSSGAYNEQFF